This entry is about one T cell receptor beta chain. The antigen remains unidentified. Both 60 Vbeta primers and 13 Jbeta primers went into the PCR. Using immunoSEQ multiplex PCR, the repertoire was profiled, and TCRdb retains in-frame clones only, with some absent. The sample holds some 120,000 clones; about 80% are singletons and the top ten take over 1%. The data belong to a study of cytomegalovirus exposure and HLA in healthy donors. Study results and limitations: A later analysis reportedly found fewer N-insertions in an Asian-associated ancestry cluster than the approximately 660-donor mean. A previous analysis found most TCR beta V segments productive roughly 87% or roughly 30% of the time. Indistinguishability led to the exclusion of some V segments, TRBV6-2 and TRBV6-3 included.

Germline values: CDR1 SNHLY, CDR2 FYNNEI. CDR3 length equals 14 residues. V was shortened by 4 bases and J by 4 bases, with 13 bases between the two germline ends. The rearrangement joins TRBV2 to TRBJ1-2, with D perhaps matching TRBD1 (5 bases). The source material was PBMCs. This clonotype originated in a human donor in good health. The CDR3 DNA reads TGTGCCAGCAGTGGGTCAGGGCAGGGCTATGGCTACACCTTC. Protein sequence: CASSGSGQGYGYTF. The full variable domain, its missing parts supplied by reference TRBV2 and TRBJ1-2, is EPEVTQTPSHQVTQMGQEVILRCVPISNHLYFYWYRQILGQKVEFLVSFYNNEISEKSEIFDDQFSVERPDGSNFTLKIRSTKLEDSAMYFCASSGSGQGYGYTFGSGTRLTVV.